These T cell receptor beta chains were read from a single sample in a study of T-cell reconstitution after alpha-beta-depleted transplantation in children. TCRdb re-called the PCR reads with MiXCR, one entry per CDR3 protein. Of roughly 180,000 distinct CDR3 sequences listed, over 8.5% were seen once; the top ten hold over 10%. The sequencing used PBMCs, collected before TCRalphabeta/CD19-depleted stem cell transplant. These TCRs come from a boy aged 2 to 10 with acute myeloid leukemia, due to receive a stem cell transplant. CDR3s include the opening cysteine and the closing phenylalanine or tryptophan. Clone sizes are given selectively: once, few, many, or a class where the clone is expanded.

10 | TRBV2 | many | CASSAYEQFF
14 | TRBV5-6 | many | CASSSDSPTDTQYF
17 | TRBV5-4 | - | CASSLATGGKSADTQYF
15 | TRBV3-1 | many | CASSRRNGYSYEQYF
12 | TRBV6-6 | many | CASSTGEYEQYF
17 | TRBV4-2 | many | CASSQETEGRANEKLFF
16 | TRBV20-1 | - | CSARVAGTSGGYEQYF
15 | TRBV13 | many | CSSSLGGQTGNTIYF
15 | TRBV28 | - | CASSFGPGGGNEQYF
15 | TRBV2 | many | CASSLNPGSYNEQFF
18 | TRBV27 | many | CASSQRGLAGAIYNEQFF
16 | TRBV19 | few | CASSRSRDRIYYGYTF
14 | TRBV18 | many | CASSPFGGSTEAFF
15 | TRBV5-1 | many | CASSLSGVDYNEQFF
12 | TRBV20-1 | medium-sized | CSASPKPDTQYF